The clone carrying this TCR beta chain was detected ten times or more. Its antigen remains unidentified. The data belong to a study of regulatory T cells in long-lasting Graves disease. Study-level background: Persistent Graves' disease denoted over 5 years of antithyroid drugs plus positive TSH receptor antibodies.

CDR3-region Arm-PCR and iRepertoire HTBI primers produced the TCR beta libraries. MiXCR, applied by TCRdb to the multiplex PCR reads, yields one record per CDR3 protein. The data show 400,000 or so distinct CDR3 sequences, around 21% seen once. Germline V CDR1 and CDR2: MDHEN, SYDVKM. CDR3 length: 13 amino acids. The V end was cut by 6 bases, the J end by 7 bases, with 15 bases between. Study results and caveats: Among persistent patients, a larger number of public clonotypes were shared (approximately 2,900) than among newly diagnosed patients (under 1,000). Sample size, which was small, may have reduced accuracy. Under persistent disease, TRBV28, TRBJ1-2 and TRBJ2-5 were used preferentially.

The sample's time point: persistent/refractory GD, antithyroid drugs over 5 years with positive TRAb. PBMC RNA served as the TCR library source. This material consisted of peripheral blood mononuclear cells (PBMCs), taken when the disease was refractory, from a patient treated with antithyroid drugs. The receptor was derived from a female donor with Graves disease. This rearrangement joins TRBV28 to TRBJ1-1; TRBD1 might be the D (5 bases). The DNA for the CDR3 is TGTGCCAGCAGATTCAGGGCGTACCGTGAAGCTTTCTTT. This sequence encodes CASRFRAYREAFF.